The 22 T cell receptor beta chains in this list originate from one sample, sequenced in a study of blood T cell repertoires in COVID-19. Sequencing used immunoSEQ multiplex PCR; TCRdb keeps in-frame clones, though not all of them. The repertoire includes under 300,000 clones, approximately 80% of them detected once, and approximately 2.3% sits in the top ten. The material sequenced was peripheral blood. Every receptor here comes from a man aged 35 to 55 who had recovered from COVID-19.

The gene calls are TRBV4-3 and TRBJ1-3, with unresolved D. The V gene lost 1 base and the J gene lost 0 bases, with 10 bases spanning the gap. This CDR3 comprises 16 residues. Germline CDR1 LGHNA, CDR2 YSLEER. The CDR3 region is CASSQAHSLSGNTIYF. The CDR3 region has the DNA TGCGCCAGCAGCCAAGCTCACAGCCTCTCTGGAAACACCATATATTTT.

This rearrangement joins TRBV5-6 to TRBJ1-5; 9 bases are a match to TRBD1. Unmatched junction bases numbered 15, after V lost 4 bases and J lost 7 bases. The germline gives CDR1 SGHDT, CDR2 YYEEEE. The CDR3 runs 17 residues. This CDR3 reads CASSTGTGRDAWQPQHF. The CDR3 bases are TGTGCCAGCAGCACGGGGACAGGGCGGGATGCGTGGCAGCCCCAGCATTTT.

The gene calls are TRBV5-1 and TRBJ2-1, with 8 bases fitting TRBD2. CDR3 size: 15 residues. CDR1 is SGHRS and CDR2 is YFSETQ in the germline V gene. Germline trimming cut 4 bases from V and 5 bases from J; bases unmatched to any gene: 8. The CDR3 DNA reads TGCGCCAGCAGCCGTCGGGGGGGGCCCGACAATGAGCAGTTCTTC. Protein product: CASSRRGGPDNEQFF.

The V call is TRBV7-9, the J call TRBJ2-7; a weak D match, TRBD1 (7 bases). The CDR3 is 13 amino acids. V lost 6 bases and J lost 6, with 15 bases in between. In germline, CDR1 is SEHNR, CDR2 FQNEAQ (reference sequence). Here the CDR3 DNA reads TGTGCCAGCAGAAGGACGGGGGACAGCGAGCAGTACTTC. Amino acids: CASRRTGDSEQYF. Based on the CDR3 plus reference TRBV7-9 and TRBJ2-7, the full variable domain is DTGVSQNPRHKITKRGQNVTFRCDPISEHNRLYWYRQTLGQGPEFLTYFQNEAQLEKSRLLSDRFSAERPKGSFSTLEIQRTEQGDSAMYLCASRRTGDSEQYFGPGTRLTVT.

The rearrangement joins TRBV18 to TRBJ2-7; D is possibly TRBD2 (6 bases). Germline V gene sequence: CDR1 KGHSH, CDR2 LQKENI. Deletions cut 6 bases from V and 5 bases from J, with 26 bases between. This CDR3 region has 17 residues. CDR3 in amino acids: CASSPLGIGGVPHEQYF. The CDR3, as DNA: TGTGCCAGCTCCCCCTTGGGAATCGGGGGAGTTCCCCACGAGCAGTACTTC.

The gene calls are TRBV19 and TRBJ2-5, with 9 bases aligning to TRBD2. With V trimmed by 9 bases and J by 0 bases, 5 bases remained unmatched. The CDR3 has 14 amino acids. The germline CDR1 and CDR2 sequences are LNHDA and SQIVND (reference sequence). The chain's CDR3 is CASHPSGDQETQYF. In DNA, the CDR3 is TGTGCCAGCCATCCTAGCGGGGACCAAGAGACCCAGTACTTC.

The chain couples TRBV11-2 to TRBJ2-7; D is undetermined. The CDR3 length is 11 residues. The V gene lost 5 bases and the J gene lost 4 bases, with 6 bases spanning the gap. The germline V gene has CDR1 SGHAT and CDR2 FQNNGV. CDR3 protein: CASSIIYEQYF. In nucleotides, the CDR3 is TGTGCCAGCAGCATAATATACGAGCAGTACTTC.

The chain has TRBV5-1 and TRBJ1-1; D gene uncertain. V was cut by 0 bases and J by 4 bases, with 4 bases left in between. This CDR3 comprises 12 residues. Germline CDR1 is SGHRS and CDR2 is YFSETQ. CDR3 DNA: TGCGCCAGCAGCTTGGATCGCACTGAAGCTTTCTTT. It specifies CASSLDRTEAFF. Full variable domain (missing parts from reference TRBV5-1 and TRBJ1-1): KAGVTQTPRYLIKTRGQQVTLSCSPISGHRSVSWYQQTPGQGLQFLFEYFSETQRNKGNFPGRFSGRQFSNSRSEMNVSTLELGDSALYLCASSLDRTEAFFGQGTRLTVV.

The chain uses TRBV12-5 and TRBJ2-5; 12 bases agree with TRBD2. The length of the CDR3 is 15 residues. After removal of 4 bases from V and 5 bases from J, the junction contained 5 bases not matched to a gene. Germline lookup yields CDR1 LGHNT and CDR2 FRNRAP. The CDR3 is CASGSPTSGSETQYF. CDR3 DNA sequence: TGTGCTAGTGGTTCTCCGACTAGCGGGAGTGAGACCCAGTACTTC.

V gene TRBV5-1 combines with J gene TRBJ2-1; 12 bases are a match to TRBD2. The CDR3 spans 15 residues. Germline CDR1 SGHRS, CDR2 YFSETQ. The trim removed 4 bases at V and 9 bases at J, leaving 8 bases unmatched. CDR3 coding DNA: TGCGCCAGCAGCATAGGACTAGCGGGAACTTGTGAGCAGTTCTTC. It encodes CASSIGLAGTCEQFF.

V and J are TRBV19 and TRBJ1-6; 7 bases align to TRBD1. J was trimmed by 15 bases and V by 5 bases; bases with no gene match: 10. This CDR3 is built from 13 residues. CDR1 is LNHDA and CDR2 is SQIVND in the germline V gene (reference sequence). DNA for the CDR3: TGTGCCAGTAGTGCCACTCGACAGGGTATCCTCCACTTT. Its protein product is CASSATRQGILHF.

The chain combines TRBV9 with TRBJ2-2; D call uncertain. Germline V CDR1 and CDR2: SGDLS, YYNGEE. The CDR3 consists of 14 residues. Trimming stripped 4 bases from V and 3 bases from J, with 10 bases between. This chain's CDR3 is CASSSRSDTGELFF. The CDR3 bases are TGTGCCAGCAGCTCCCGGTCCGACACCGGGGAGCTGTTTTTT.

The table lists this clone with a count of one. The chain has TRBV2 and TRBJ1-2, with 10 bases aligning to TRBD1. J gave up 7 bases and V 7 bases, and 9 bases lay outside the gene matches. Per the germline V gene, CDR1 is SNHLY and CDR2 is FYNNEI. This CDR3 contains 14 residues. CDR3 in DNA: TGTGCCAGCATCTGGACAGGGGGATACGGTGGCTACACCTTC. This translates into CASIWTGGYGGYTF.

The V call is TRBV2, the J call TRBJ2-7; unclear D gene. Germline CDR1 is SNHLY and CDR2 is FYNNEI. This CDR3 has 13 residues. Trimming took 2 bases from V and 2 from J, leaving 7 bases between them. The CDR3 region is CASSESTTYEQYF. The CDR3 bases are TGTGCCAGCAGTGAAAGTACTACCTACGAGCAGTACTTC.

The chain employs TRBV6-6 and TRBJ2-2; 11 nucleotides align to TRBD1. Germline CDR1 and CDR2: MNHNY and SVGAGI (reference sequence). The V and J ends lost 7 bases and 6 bases, in that order; junction bases with no gene match: 7. This CDR3 has 15 residues. This CDR3 reads CASIEGQGEAGELFF. CDR3 bases: TGTGCCAGCATCGAGGGACAGGGGGAAGCCGGGGAGCTGTTTTTT.

CDR3 nucleotide sequence: TGTGCCACCAGTGATTCCGGGACAGCGAACACCGGGGAGCTGTTTTTT. Protein product: CATSDSGTANTGELFF. The genes are TRBV24-1 and TRBJ2-2; 7 bases fit TRBD1. V lost 2 bases, J lost 0 bases, and 2 bases stayed unmatched. Germline-derived CDR1 and CDR2 are KGHDR and SFDVKD. The CDR3 length is 16 residues.

V and J are TRBV2 and TRBJ2-3; the match to TRBD2 covers 7 bases. The CDR3 is 16 amino acids. With V trimmed by 6 bases and J by 2 bases, 11 bases remained unmatched. Per the germline V gene, CDR1 is SNHLY and CDR2 is FYNNEI. As DNA, the CDR3 is TGTGCCAGCAGATCGTCTAGCGGAACATACACAGATACGCAGTATTTT. Protein product: CASRSSSGTYTDTQYF.

The chain employs TRBV5-1 and TRBJ1-2, with no clear D. Germline V lookup: CDR1 SGHRS, CDR2 YFSETQ. CDR3 length: 13 amino acids. V was cut by 1 base and J by 1 base, with 5 bases left in between. The chain's CDR3 is CASSLNGNYGYTF. In DNA, the CDR3 is TGCGCCAGCAGCTTGAACGGTAACTATGGCTACACCTTC.

This rearrangement joins TRBV6-5 to TRBJ1-6; D might be TRBD1 (5 bases). Germline values: CDR1 MNHEY, CDR2 SVGAGI. CDR3 length: 15 amino acids. The V end lost 6 bases, the J end lost 6 bases, and 15 bases lay between the germline ends. The CDR3 DNA reads TGTGCCAGCAGCCCCGCGGGGCCTGGTAATTCACCCCTCCACTTT. Amino acids: CASSPAGPGNSPLHF.

This clone appeared a few times. The V and J genes are TRBV4-1 and TRBJ2-5; 9 nucleotides agree with TRBD2. J was trimmed by 1 base and V by 0 bases; bases with no gene match: 6. The CDR3 runs to 17 residues. The germline gives CDR1 MGHRA, CDR2 YSYEKL. The CDR3 DNA reads TGCGCCAGCAGCCAAGATGGGGAGCGGGGGGTCCAAGAGACCCAGTACTTC. Translating gives CASSQDGERGVQETQYF.

The genes are TRBV7-2 and TRBJ2-1; 13 bases line up with TRBD2. The CDR3 runs to 18 residues. J was trimmed by 6 bases and V by 0 bases; bases with no gene match: 8. CDR1 and CDR2 (germline): SGHTA, FQGNSA. DNA of the CDR3: TGTGCCAGCAGCTTAGCGCATGCGCGACTAGCGGGGGGCAATGAGCAGTTCTTC. Translation: CASSLAHARLAGGNEQFF.

The chain recombines TRBV18 with TRBJ2-3; the D gene is possibly TRBD2 (5 bases). This CDR3 region has 13 residues. Germline V gene data show CDR1 as KGHSH and CDR2 as LQKENI. V was shortened by 2 bases and J by 3 bases, with 6 bases between the two germline ends. The CDR3 region is CASSPTGTDTQYF. CDR3 coding DNA: TGTGCCAGCTCACCAACGGGGACAGATACGCAGTATTTT.